This T cell receptor beta chain is drawn from a study of blood T cell repertoires in COVID-19. In the study overall: Sites across the United States, Italy and Spain contributed samples from acute and convalescent COVID-19.

The CDR3 runs 14 residues. CDR1 and CDR2 from the germline V gene are LGHDT and YNNKEL (reference sequence). V lost 0 bases to trimming and J lost 6 bases, with 9 bases between them. In the source study's methods: It was from reference gene primer amplification that nucleated cell counts were estimated. Only in-frame clones appear in the TCRdb table, and some are missing; sequencing was by immunoSEQ multiplex PCR. That table supplies the V and J calls and clone size; D and trimming were determined from the DNA. The data hold more than 200,000 clones, with less than 90% observed a single time. The receptor comes from a man aged 35 to 55 with acute or convalescent COVID-19. Sample: peripheral blood. This chain connects TRBV3-1 (or the pseudogene TRBV3-2) to TRBJ2-1; weak D call: TRBD2 (5 bases). The CDR3: CASSQDTSSNEQFF. The CDR3 nucleotides are TGTGCCAGCAGCCAAGATACTAGTTCCAATGAGCAGTTCTTC.